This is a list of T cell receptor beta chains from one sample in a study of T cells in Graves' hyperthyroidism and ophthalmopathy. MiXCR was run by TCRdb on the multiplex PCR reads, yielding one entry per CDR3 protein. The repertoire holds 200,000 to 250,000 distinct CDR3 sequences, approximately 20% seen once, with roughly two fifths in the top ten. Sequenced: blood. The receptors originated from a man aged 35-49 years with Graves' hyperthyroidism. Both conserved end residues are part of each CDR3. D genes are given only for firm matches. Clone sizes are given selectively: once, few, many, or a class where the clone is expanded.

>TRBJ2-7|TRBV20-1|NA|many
CSAEVGTDYEQYF
TGCAGTGCAGAGGTTGGGACCGACTACGAGCAGTACTTC
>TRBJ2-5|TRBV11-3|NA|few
CASSLGGAQETQYF
TGTGCCAGCAGCTTAGGCGGGGCACAAGAGACCCAGTACTTC
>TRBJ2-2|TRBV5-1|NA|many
CASSSPETPTGELFF
TGCGCCAGCAGCTCACCCGAAACACCCACCGGGGAGCTGTTTTTT
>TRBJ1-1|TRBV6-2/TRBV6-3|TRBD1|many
CASSSDRGSVMNTEAFF
TGTGCCAGCAGTTCCGACAGGGGATCTGTAATGAACACTGAAGCTTTCTTT
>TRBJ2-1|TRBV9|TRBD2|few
CASSAGLAGGHNEQFF
TGTGCCAGCAGCGCGGGACTAGCGGGGGGGCACAATGAGCAGTTCTTC
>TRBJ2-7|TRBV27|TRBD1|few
CASRPRMGQRTYEQYF
TGTGCCAGCAGGCCTCGGATGGGACAGAGAACCTACGAGCAGTACTTC
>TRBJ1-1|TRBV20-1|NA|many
CSAAPGFNTEAFF
TGCAGTGCCGCGCCGGGTTTTAACACTGAAGCTTTCTTT
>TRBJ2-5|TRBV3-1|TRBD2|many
CASSLKLAGGPTQYF
TGTGCCAGCAGCCTCAAATTAGCGGGGGGGCCGACCCAGTACTTC
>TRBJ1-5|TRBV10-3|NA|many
CAISESDGNQPQHF
TGTGCCATCAGTGAATCCGATGGCAATCAGCCCCAGCATTTT
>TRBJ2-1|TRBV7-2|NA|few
CASSLGVLEQFF
TGTGCCAGCAGCTTAGGGGTCCTGGAGCAGTTCTTC
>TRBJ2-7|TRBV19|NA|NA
CASSIAGRSSYEQYF
TGTGCCAGTAGTATTGCAGGCCGTAGCTCCTACGAGCAGTACTTC
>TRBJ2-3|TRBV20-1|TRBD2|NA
CSARDSSGGATDTQYF
TGCAGTGCTAGAGATAGTAGCGGGGGGGCGACAGATACGCAGTATTTT
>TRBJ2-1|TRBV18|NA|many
CASSPPRPDNEQFF
TGTGCCAGCTCACCCCCGAGGCCGGACAATGAGCAGTTCTTC
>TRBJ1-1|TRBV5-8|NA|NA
CASKGRGRTEAFF
TGTGCCAGCAAGGGCAGGGGTCGAACTGAAGCTTTCTTT
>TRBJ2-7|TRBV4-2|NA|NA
CASSQVPLVSYEQYF
TGTGCCAGCAGCCAAGTTCCCCTCGTGTCCTACGAGCAGTACTTC
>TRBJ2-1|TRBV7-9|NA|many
CASSSPAQDDSYNEQFF
TGTGCCAGCAGCTCCCCAGCCCAGGACGACTCCTACAATGAGCAGTTCTTC
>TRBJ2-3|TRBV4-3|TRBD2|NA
CASSQNPPQRGGTDTQYF
TGCGCCAGCAGCCAAAACCCCCCCCAGCGGGGGGGGACAGATACGCAGTATTTT
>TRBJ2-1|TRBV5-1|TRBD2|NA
CASSLGLAGGHGQFF
TGTGCCAGCAGCTTGGGACTAGCGGGAGGCCATGGGCAGTTCTTC
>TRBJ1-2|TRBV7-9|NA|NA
CASSTDTNYGYTF
TGTGCCAGCAGCACCGACACAAACTATGGCTACACCTTC
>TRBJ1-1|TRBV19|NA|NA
CASTQGRGTEAFF
TGTGCCAGTACTCAGGGTCGGGGCACTGAAGCTTTCTTT
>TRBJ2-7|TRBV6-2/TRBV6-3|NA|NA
CASSYTSSYEQYF
TGTGCCAGCAGTTATACCAGCTCCTACGAGCAGTACTTC
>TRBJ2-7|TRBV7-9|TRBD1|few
CASSLAVWGQGVAYEQYF
TGTGCCAGCAGCTTAGCGGTATGGGGACAGGGGGTTGCCTACGAGCAGTACTTC
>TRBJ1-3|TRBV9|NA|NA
CASSVWQTGNTIYF
TGTGCCAGCAGCGTATGGCAGACTGGAAACACCATATATTTT
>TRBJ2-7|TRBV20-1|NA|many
CSAPRGPYEQYF
TGCAGTGCTCCTCGGGGGCCCTACGAGCAGTACTTC
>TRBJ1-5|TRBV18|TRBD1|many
CASSNADRDDQPQHF
TGTGCCAGCTCAAACGCCGACAGGGATGATCAGCCCCAGCATTTT
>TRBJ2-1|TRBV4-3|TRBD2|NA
CASSLLSGGEQFF
TGCGCCAGCAGCCTCTTGAGCGGGGGGGAGCAGTTCTTC
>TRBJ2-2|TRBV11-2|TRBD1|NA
CASSLEGQGHGELFF
TGTGCCAGCAGCTTAGAGGGACAGGGTCACGGGGAGCTGTTTTTT
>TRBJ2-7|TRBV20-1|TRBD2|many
CSSRYVAGVTSYEQYF
TGCAGTTCTAGATATGTAGCGGGGGTTACATCCTACGAGCAGTACTTC
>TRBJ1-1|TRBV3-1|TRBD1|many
CASSPTGWDTEAFF
TGTGCCAGCAGCCCGACAGGGTGGGACACTGAAGCTTTCTTT
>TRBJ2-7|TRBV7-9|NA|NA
CASSWGGLESSYEQYF
TGTGCCAGCAGCTGGGGTGGACTCGAGAGTTCCTACGAGCAGTACTTC
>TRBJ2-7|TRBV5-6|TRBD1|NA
CASSYDRGVFEQYF
TGTGCCAGCAGCTACGACAGGGGGGTCTTCGAGCAGTACTTC
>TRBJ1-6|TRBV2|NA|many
CASSLQRSDSPLHF
TGTGCCAGCAGTTTACAGCGTTCAGATTCACCCCTCCACTTT
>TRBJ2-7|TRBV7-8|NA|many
CASSFMRYEQYF
TGTGCCAGCAGCTTTATGAGGTACGAGCAGTACTTC
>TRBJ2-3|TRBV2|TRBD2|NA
CASSSDRPGLAGGRDPTDTQYF
TGTGCCAGCAGCTCGGACAGGCCGGGACTAGCGGGGGGCCGAGACCCCACAGATACGCAGTATTTT
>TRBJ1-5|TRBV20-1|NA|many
CSAHFPSNQPQHF
TGCAGTGCTCACTTTCCTAGCAATCAGCCCCAGCATTTT
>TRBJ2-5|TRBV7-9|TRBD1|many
CASSKDRAQETQYF
TGTGCCAGCAGCAAGGACAGGGCCCAAGAGACCCAGTACTTC
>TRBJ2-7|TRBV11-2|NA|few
CASSLGGAANYEQYF
TGTGCCAGCAGCTTAGGAGGGGCGGCAAACTACGAGCAGTACTTC
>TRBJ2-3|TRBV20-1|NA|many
CSARGDLPGSTDTQYF
TGCAGTGCTAGAGGGGACCTCCCGGGGAGCACAGATACGCAGTATTTT
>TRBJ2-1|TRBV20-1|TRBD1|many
CSARGRQGAYNEQFF
TGCAGTGCTAGAGGGAGACAGGGGGCTTACAATGAGCAGTTCTTC
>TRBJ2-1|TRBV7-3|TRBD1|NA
CASSLMPRGTGRWDNEQFF
TGTGCCAGCAGCTTAATGCCTAGGGGGACAGGGCGGTGGGACAATGAGCAGTTCTTC
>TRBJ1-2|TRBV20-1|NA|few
CSAGGRGWGYTF
TGCAGTGCTGGGGGCCGGGGGTGGGGCTACACCTTC